The source of this TCR beta chain is a study of cytomegalovirus exposure and HLA in healthy donors. As to this clone: The antigen is not known.

Study outcomes and limitations: The authors assumed roughly uniform sequencing depth across donors for presence/absence analyses.

A multiplex PCR was run with 60 Vbeta primers and 13 Jbeta primers. Generated by immunoSEQ multiplex PCR, the TCRdb table keeps only in-frame clones and is missing some. The repertoire holds approximately 170,000 clones, with 85% as singletons. The CDR3 is 13 residues long. CDR1 and CDR2 (germline): ENHRY, SYGVKD. Trimming cost V 8 bases and J 0 bases, with 9 bases left between them. The material sequenced was PBMCs. The rearrangement joins TRBV10-3 to TRBJ2-3; D is perhaps TRBD1 (6 bases). This sequence was found in a boy between 2 and 10 years old in good health and CMV-seronegative. The CDR3 sequence: CAIGGGSTDTQYF. DNA for the CDR3: TGTGCCATCGGGGGCGGGAGCACAGATACGCAGTATTTT.